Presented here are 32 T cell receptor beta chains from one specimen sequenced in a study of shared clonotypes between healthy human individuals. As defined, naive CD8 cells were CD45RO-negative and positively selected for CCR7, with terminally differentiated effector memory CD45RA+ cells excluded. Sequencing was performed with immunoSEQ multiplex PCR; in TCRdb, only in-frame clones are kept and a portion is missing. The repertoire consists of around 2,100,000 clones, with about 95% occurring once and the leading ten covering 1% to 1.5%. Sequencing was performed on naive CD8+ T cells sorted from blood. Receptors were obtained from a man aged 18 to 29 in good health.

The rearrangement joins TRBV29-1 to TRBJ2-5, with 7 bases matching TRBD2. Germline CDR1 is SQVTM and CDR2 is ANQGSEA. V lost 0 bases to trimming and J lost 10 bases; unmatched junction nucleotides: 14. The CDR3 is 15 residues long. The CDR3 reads CSVEDPWEGSRGQYF. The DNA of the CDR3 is TGCAGCGTTGAAGATCCGTGGGAGGGTTCACGTGGCCAGTACTTC.

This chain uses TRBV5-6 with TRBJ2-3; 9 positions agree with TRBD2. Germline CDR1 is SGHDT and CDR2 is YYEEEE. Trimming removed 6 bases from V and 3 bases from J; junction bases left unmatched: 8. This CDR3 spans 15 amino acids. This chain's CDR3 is CASIGLAGVTDTQYF. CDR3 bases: TGTGCCAGCATTGGCTTAGCGGGAGTTACAGATACGCAGTATTTT.

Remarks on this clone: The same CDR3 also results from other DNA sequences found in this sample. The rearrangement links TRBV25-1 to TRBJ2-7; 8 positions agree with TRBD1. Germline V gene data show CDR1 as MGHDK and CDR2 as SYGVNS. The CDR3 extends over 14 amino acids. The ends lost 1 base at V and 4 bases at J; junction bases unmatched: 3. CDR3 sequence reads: CASSESGGGYEQYF. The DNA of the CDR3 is TGTGCCAGCAGTGAATCAGGGGGCGGGTACGAGCAGTACTTC.

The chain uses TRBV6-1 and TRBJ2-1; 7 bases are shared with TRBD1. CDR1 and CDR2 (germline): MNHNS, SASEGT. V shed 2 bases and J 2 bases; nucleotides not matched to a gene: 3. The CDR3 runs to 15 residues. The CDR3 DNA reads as TGTGCCAGCAGTGAACTGACAGGGACCTACAATGAGCAGTTCTTC. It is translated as CASSELTGTYNEQFF.

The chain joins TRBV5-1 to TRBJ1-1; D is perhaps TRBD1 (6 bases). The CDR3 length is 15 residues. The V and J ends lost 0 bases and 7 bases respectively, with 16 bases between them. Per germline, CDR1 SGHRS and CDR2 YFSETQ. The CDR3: CASSLAGGGPNEAFF. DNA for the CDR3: TGCGCCAGCAGCTTGGCCGGCGGGGGGCCTAATGAAGCTTTCTTT.

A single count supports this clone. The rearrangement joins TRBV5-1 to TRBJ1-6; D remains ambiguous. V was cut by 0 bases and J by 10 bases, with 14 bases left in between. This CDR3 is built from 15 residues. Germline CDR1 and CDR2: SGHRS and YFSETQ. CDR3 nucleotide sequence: TGCGCCAGCAGCTTGGACCCGGGAATTCGGTCACCCCTCCACTTT. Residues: CASSLDPGIRSPLHF.

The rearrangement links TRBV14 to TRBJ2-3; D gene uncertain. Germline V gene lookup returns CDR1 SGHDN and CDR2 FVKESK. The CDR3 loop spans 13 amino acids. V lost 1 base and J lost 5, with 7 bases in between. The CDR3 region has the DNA TGTGCCAGCAGCCAAGTCGCGCTAGATACGCAGTATTTT. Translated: CASSQVALDTQYF.

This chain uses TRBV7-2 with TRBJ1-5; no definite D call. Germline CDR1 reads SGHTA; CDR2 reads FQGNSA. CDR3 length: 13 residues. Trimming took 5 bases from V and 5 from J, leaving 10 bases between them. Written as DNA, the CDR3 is TGTGCCAGCAGCCTAACGGGGTATCAGCCCCAGCATTTT. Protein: CASSLTGYQPQHF. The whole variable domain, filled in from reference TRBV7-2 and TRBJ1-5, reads GAGVSQSPSNKVTEKGKDVELRCDPISGHTALYWYRQSLGQGLEFLIYFQGNSAPDKSGLPSDRFSAERTGGSVSTLTIQRTQQEDSAVYLCASSLTGYQPQHFGDGTRLSIL.

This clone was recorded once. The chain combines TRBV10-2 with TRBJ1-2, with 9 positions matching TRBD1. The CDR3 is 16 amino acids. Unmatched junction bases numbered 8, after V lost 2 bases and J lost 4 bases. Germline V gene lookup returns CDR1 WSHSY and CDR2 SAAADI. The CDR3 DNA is TGCGCCAGCAGTGAGGGAGTACAGGGGGCCGCCTATGGCTACACCTTC. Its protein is CASSEGVQGAAYGYTF.

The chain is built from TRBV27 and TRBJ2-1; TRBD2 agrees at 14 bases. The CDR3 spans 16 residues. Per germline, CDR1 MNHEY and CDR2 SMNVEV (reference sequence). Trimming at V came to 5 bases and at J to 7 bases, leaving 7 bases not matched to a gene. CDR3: CASSKPGLAGVNEQFF. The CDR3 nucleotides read TGTGCCAGCAGTAAACCGGGACTAGCGGGAGTAAATGAGCAGTTCTTC.

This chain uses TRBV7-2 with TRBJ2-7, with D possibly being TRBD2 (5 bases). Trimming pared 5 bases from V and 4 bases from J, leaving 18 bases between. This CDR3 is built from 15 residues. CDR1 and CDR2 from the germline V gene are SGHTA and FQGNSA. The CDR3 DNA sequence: TGTGCCAGCAGCCCCCGCCCTAGCCGGGGATACGAGCAGTACTTC. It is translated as CASSPRPSRGYEQYF. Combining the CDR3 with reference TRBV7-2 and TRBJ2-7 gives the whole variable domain GAGVSQSPSNKVTEKGKDVELRCDPISGHTALYWYRQSLGQGLEFLIYFQGNSAPDKSGLPSDRFSAERTGGSVSTLTIQRTQQEDSAVYLCASSPRPSRGYEQYFGPGTRLTVT.

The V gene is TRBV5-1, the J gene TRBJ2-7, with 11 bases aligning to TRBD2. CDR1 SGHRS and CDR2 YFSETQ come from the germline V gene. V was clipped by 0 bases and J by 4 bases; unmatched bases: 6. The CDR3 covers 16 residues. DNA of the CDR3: TGCGCCAGCAGCTTGGGACTAGCGGGAATGTCTTACGAGCAGTACTTC. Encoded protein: CASSLGLAGMSYEQYF. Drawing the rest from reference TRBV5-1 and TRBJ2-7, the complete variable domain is KAGVTQTPRYLIKTRGQQVTLSCSPISGHRSVSWYQQTPGQGLQFLFEYFSETQRNKGNFPGRFSGRQFSNSRSEMNVSTLELGDSALYLCASSLGLAGMSYEQYFGPGTRLTVT.

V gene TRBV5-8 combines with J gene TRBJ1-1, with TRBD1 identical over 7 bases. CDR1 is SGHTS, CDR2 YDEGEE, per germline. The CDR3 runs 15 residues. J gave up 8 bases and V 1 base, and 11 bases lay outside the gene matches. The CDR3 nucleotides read TGTGCCAGCAGCTTGCCTTCGGTACAGGGGTTGGAAGCTTTCTTT. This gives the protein CASSLPSVQGLEAFF.

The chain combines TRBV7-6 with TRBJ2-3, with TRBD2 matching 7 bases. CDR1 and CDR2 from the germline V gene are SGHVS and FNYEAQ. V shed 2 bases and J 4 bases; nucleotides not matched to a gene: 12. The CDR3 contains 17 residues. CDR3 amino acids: CASSLWAGEGPSDTQYF. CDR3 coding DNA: TGTGCCAGCAGCTTATGGGCGGGAGAAGGCCCATCAGATACGCAGTATTTT.

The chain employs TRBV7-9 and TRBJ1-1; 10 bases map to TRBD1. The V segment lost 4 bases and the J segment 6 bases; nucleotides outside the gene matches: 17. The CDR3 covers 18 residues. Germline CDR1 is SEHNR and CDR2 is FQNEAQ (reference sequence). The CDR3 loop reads CASSSNNLGQGMTPEAFF. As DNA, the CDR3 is TGTGCCAGCAGCTCCAACAACCTGGGACAGGGGATGACGCCTGAAGCTTTCTTT.

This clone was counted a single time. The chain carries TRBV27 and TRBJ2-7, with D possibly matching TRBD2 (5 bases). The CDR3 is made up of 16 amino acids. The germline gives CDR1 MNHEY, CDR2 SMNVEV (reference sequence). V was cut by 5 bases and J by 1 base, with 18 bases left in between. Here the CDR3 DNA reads TGTGCCAGCAGTCCCAGCGAGGGCATTTTGTCCTACGAGCAGTACTTC. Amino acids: CASSPSEGILSYEQYF.

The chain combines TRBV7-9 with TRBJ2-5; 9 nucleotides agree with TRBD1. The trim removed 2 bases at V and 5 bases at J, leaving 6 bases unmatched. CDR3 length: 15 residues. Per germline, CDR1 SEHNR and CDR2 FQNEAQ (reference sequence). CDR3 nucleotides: TGTGCCAGCAGCTTATACAGGGGGCCAGGGGAGACCCAGTACTTC. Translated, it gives CASSLYRGPGETQYF.

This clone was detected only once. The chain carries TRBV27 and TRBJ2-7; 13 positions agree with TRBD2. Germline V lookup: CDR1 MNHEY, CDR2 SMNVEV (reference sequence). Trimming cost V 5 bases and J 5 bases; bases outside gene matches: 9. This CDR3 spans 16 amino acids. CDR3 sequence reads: CASSAGLAGVGDEQYF. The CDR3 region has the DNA TGTGCCAGCAGTGCCGGACTAGCGGGAGTAGGAGACGAGCAGTACTTC.

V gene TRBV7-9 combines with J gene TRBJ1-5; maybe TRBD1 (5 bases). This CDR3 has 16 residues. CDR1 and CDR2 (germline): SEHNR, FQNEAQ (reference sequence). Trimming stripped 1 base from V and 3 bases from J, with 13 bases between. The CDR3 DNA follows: TGTGCCAGCAGCTTAGGTTCCGAGGGGTCCAATCAGCCCCAGCATTTT. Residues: CASSLGSEGSNQPQHF.

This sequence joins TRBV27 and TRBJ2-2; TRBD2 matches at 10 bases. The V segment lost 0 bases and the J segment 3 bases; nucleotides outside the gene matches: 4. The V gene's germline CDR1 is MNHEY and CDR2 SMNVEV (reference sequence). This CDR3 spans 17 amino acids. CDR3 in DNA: TGTGCCAGCAGTTTATCGATACTAGCGGGGTACACCGGGGAGCTGTTTTTT. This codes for CASSLSILAGYTGELFF.

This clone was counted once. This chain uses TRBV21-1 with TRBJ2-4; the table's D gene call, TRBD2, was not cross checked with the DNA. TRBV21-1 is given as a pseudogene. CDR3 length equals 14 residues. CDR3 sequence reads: CASNPRGSKNIQYF. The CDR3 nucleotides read TGTGCCAGCAACCCCCGGGGTTCCAAAAACATTCAGTACTTC.

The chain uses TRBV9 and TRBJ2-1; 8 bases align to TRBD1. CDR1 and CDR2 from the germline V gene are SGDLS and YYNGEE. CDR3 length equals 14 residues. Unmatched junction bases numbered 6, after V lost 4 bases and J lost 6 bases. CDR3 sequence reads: CASSLTTGGNEQFF. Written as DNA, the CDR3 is TGTGCCAGCAGCCTCACCACAGGGGGCAATGAGCAGTTCTTC. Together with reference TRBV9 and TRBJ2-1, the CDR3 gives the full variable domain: DSGVTQTPKHLITATGQRVTLRCSPRSGDLSVYWYQQSLDQGLQFLIQYYNGEERAKGNILERFSAQQFPDLHSELNLSSLELGDSALYFCASSLTTGGNEQFFGPGTRLTVL.

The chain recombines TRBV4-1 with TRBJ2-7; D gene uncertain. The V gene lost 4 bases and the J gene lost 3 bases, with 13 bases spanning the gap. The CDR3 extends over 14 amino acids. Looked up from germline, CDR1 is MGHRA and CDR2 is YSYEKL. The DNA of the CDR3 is TGCGCCAGCAGCCGCAGACTTGAACTCTACGAGCAGTACTTC. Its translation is CASSRRLELYEQYF.

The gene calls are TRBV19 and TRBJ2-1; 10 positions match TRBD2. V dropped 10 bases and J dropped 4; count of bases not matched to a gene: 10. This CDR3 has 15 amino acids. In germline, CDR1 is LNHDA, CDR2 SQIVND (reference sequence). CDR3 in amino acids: CATSLAGVAYNEQFF. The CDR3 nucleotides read TGTGCCACGTCCCTAGCGGGAGTTGCGTACAATGAGCAGTTCTTC.

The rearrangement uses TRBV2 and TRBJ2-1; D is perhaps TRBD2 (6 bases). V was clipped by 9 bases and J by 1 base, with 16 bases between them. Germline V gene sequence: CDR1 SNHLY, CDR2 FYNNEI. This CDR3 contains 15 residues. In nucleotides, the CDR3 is TGTGCCAGTAAATGGGAGGACACTTCCTACAATGAGCAGTTCTTC. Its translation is CASKWEDTSYNEQFF.

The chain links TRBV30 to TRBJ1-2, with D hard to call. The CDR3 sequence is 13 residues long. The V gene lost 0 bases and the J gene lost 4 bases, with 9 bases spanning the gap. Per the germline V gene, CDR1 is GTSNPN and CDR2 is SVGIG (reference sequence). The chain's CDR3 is CAWSVTAGYGYTF. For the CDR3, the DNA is TGTGCCTGGAGTGTAACGGCAGGCTATGGCTACACCTTC.

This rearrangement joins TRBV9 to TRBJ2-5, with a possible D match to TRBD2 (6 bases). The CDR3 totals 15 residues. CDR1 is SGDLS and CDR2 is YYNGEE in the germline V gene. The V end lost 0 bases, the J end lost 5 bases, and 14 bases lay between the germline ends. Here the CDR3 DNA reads TGTGCCAGCAGCGTAGGGGAGCGGGTGGGTGAGACCCAGTACTTC. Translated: CASSVGERVGETQYF. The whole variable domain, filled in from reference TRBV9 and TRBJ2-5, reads DSGVTQTPKHLITATGQRVTLRCSPRSGDLSVYWYQQSLDQGLQFLIQYYNGEERAKGNILERFSAQQFPDLHSELNLSSLELGDSALYFCASSVGERVGETQYFGPGTRLLVL.

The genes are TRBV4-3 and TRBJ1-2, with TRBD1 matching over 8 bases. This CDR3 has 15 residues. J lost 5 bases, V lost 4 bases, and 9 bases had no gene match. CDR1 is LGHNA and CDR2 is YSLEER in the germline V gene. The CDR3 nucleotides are TGCGCCAGCAGCCTTGGGACAGGAGGATTGTATGGCTACACCTTC. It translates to CASSLGTGGLYGYTF.

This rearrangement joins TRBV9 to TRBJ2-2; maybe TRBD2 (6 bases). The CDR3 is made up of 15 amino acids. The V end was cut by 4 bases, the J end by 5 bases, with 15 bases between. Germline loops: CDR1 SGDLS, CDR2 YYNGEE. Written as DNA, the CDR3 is TGTGCCAGCAGCAATTGGGCAGGGAGGACCGGGGAGCTGTTTTTT. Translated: CASSNWAGRTGELFF.

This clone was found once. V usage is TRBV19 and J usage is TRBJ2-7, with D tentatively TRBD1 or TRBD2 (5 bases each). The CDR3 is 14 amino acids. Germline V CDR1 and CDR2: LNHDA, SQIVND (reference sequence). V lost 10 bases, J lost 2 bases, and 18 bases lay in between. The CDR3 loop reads CATSPRDGTYEQYF. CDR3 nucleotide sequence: TGTGCCACCTCACCTCGGGACGGAACCTACGAGCAGTACTTC.

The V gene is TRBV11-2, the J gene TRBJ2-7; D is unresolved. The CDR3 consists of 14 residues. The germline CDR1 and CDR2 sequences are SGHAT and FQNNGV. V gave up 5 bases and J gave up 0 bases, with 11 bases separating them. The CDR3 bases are TGTGCCAGCAGCCCCTTACCCCACTCCTACGAGCAGTACTTC. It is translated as CASSPLPHSYEQYF.

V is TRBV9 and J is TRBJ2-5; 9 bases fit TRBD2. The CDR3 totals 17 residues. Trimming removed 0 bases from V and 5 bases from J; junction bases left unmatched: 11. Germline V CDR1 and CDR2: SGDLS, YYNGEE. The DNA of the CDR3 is TGTGCCAGCAGCGTAGAAGGGCTAGCGGGAACTGGCGAGACCCAGTACTTC. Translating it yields CASSVEGLAGTGETQYF.